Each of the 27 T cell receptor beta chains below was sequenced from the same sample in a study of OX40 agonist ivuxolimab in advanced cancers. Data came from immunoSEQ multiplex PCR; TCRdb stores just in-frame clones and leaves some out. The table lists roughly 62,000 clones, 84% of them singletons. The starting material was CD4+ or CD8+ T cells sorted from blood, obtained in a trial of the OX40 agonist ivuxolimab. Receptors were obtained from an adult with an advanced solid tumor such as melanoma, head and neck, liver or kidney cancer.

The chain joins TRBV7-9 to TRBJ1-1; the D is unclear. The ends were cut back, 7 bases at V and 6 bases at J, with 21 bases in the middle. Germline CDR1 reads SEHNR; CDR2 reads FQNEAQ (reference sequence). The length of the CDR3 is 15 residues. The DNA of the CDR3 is TGTGCCAGCACCCCGGTGGGGATCTTTATGGCTGAAGCTTTCTTT. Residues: CASTPVGIFMAEAFF.

The CDR3, as DNA: TGTGCCAGCACCACGACAGATTCCGGGGAGCTGTTTTTT. Translated: CASTTTDSGELFF. V gene TRBV6-6 combines with J gene TRBJ2-2, with D possibly TRBD1 on 5 matching bases. Trimming removed 7 bases from V and 6 bases from J, with 12 bases in between. This CDR3 region has 13 residues. CDR1 and CDR2 from the germline V gene are MNHNY and SVGAGI (reference sequence).

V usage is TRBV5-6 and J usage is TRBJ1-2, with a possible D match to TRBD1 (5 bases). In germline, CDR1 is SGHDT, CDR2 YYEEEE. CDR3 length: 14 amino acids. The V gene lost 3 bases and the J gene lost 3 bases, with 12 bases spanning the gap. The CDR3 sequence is CASSSPGRDYGYTF. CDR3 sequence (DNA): TGTGCCAGCAGCTCCCCGGGACGGGACTATGGCTACACCTTC.

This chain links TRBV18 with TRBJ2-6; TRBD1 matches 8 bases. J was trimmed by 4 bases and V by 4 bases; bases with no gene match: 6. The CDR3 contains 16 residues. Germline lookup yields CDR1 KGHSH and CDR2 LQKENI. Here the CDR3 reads CASSLDRAGGANVLTF. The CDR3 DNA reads TGTGCCAGCTCACTGGACAGGGCTGGAGGGGCCAACGTCCTGACTTTC.

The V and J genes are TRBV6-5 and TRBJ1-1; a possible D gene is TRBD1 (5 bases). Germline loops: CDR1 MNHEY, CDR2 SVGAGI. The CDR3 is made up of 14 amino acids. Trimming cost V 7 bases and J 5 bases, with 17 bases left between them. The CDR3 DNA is TGTGCCAGCACTACTACCGGGGGAGGAACTGAAGCTTTCTTT. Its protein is CASTTTGGGTEAFF.

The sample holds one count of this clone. The CDR3 sequence is CASSPLGRRGLSYEQYF. The CDR3 region has the DNA TGTGCCAGCAGTCCCCTTGGGCGCAGGGGGCTGTCCTACGAGCAGTACTTC. The chain uses TRBV7-2 and TRBJ2-7; 8 nucleotides align to TRBD1. The CDR3 runs 17 residues. The V and J ends lost 6 bases and 1 base, in that order; junction bases with no gene match: 14. Germline lookup yields CDR1 SGHTA and CDR2 FQGNSA.

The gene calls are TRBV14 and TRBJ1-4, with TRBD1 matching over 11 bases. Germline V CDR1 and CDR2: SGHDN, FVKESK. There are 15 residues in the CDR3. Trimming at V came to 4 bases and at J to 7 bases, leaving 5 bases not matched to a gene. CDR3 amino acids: CASSPLGQGGEKLFF. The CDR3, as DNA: TGTGCCAGCAGCCCCCTGGGACAGGGGGGTGAAAAACTGTTTTTT.

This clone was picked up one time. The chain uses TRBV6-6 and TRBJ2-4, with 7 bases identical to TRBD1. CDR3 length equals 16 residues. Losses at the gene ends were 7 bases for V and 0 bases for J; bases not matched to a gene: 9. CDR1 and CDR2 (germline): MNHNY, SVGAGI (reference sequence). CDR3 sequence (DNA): TGTGCCAGCATCGATATGAGGGGGCGAGCCAAAAACATTCAGTACTTC. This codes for CASIDMRGRAKNIQYF.

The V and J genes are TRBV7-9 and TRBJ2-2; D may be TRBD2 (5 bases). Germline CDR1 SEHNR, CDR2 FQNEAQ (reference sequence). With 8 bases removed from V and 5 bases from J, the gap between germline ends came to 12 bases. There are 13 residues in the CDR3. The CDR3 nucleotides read TGTGCCAGCGGAGGAACTAGTACCGGGGAGCTGTTTTTT. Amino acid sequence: CASGGTSTGELFF.

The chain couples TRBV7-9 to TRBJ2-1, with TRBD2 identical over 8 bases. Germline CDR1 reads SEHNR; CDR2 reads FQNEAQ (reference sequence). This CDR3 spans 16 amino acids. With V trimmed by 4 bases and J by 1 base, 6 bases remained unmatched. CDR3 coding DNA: TGTGCCAGCAGCTCGCCCCGGGGGGGGTCCTACAATGAGCAGTTCTTC. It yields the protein CASSSPRGGSYNEQFF.

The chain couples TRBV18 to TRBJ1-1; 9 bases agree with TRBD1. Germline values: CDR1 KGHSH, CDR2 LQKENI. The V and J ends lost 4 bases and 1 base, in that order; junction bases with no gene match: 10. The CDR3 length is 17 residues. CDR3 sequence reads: CASSLRGQGISNTEAFF. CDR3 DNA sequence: TGTGCCAGCTCACTAAGGGGACAGGGAATCTCGAACACTGAAGCTTTCTTT.

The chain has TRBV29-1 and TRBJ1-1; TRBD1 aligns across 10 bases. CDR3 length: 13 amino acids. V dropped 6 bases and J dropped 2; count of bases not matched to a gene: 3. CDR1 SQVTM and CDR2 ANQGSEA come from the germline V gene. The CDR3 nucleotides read TGCAGCGTAGGGACAGGGGCTAACACTGAAGCTTTCTTT. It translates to CSVGTGANTEAFF.

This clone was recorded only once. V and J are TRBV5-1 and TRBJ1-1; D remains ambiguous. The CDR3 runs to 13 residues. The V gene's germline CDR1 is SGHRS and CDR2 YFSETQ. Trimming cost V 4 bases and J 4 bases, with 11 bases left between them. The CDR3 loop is CASSANLGTEAFF. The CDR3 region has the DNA TGCGCCAGCAGCGCCAATCTTGGCACTGAAGCTTTCTTT.

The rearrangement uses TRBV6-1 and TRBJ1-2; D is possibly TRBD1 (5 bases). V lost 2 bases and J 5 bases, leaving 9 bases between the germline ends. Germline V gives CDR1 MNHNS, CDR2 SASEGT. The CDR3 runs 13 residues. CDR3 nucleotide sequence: TGTGCCAGCAGTGAAAGGGGTGGGTATGGCTACACCTTC. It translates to CASSERGGYGYTF.

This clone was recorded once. The CDR3 region is CSVAPDRLGEQYF. DNA of the CDR3: TGCAGCGTTGCTCCGGACAGGCTCGGAGAGCAGTACTTC. The V and J genes are TRBV29-1 and TRBJ2-7; TRBD1 matches at 7 bases. The CDR3 spans 13 residues. Germline CDR1 SQVTM, CDR2 ANQGSEA. V shed 4 bases, J shed 7 bases, and the junction held 10 bases outside the gene matches.

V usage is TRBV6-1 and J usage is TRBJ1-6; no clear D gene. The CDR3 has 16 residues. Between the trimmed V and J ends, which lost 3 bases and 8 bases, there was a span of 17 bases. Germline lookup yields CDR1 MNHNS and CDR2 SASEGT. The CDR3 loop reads CASSDEPGPPYSPLHF. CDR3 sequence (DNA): TGTGCCAGCAGTGATGAGCCCGGACCCCCTTATTCACCCCTCCACTTT.

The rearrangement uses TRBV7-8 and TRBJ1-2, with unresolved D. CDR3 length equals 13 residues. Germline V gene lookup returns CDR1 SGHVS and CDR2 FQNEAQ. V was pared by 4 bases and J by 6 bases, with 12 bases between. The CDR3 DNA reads TGTGCCAGCAGCTCCGGACTGTTGGATGGCTACACCTTC. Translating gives CASSSGLLDGYTF. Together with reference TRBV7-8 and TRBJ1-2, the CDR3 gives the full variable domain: GAGVSQSPRYKVAKRGQDVALRCDPISGHVSLFWYQQALGQGPEFLTYFQNEAQLDKSGLPSDRFFAERPEGSVSTLKIQRTQQEDSAVYLCASSSGLLDGYTFGSGTRLTVV.

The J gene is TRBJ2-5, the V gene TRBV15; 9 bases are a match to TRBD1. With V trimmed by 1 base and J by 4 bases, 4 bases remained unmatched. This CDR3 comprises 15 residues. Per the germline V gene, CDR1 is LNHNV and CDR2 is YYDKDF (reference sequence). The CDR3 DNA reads TGTGCCACCAGCAGAGTTACAGGGGGCGCAGAGACCCAGTACTTC. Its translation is CATSRVTGGAETQYF.

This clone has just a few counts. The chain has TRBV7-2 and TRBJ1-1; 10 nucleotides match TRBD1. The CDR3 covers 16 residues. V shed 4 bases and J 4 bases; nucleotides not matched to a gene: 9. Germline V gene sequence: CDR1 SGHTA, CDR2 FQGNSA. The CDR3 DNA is TGTGCCAGCAGCTGGCGGACAGGGGGTCAGGGCACTGAAGCTTTCTTT. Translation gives CASSWRTGGQGTEAFF. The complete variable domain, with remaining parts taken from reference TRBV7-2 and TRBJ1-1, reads GAGVSQSPSNKVTEKGKDVELRCDPISGHTALYWYRQSLGQGLEFLIYFQGNSAPDKSGLPSDRFSAERTGGSVSTLTIQRTQQEDSAVYLCASSWRTGGQGTEAFFGQGTRLTVV.

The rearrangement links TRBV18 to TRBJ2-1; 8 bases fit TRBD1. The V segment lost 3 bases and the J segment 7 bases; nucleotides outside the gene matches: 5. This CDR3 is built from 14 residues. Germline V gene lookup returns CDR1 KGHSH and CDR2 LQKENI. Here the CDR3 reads CASSPDGQGNEQFF. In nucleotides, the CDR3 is TGTGCCAGCTCACCCGATGGACAGGGTAATGAGCAGTTCTTC.

CDR3 sequence reads: CASKTDVYQPQHF. The CDR3 bases are TGTGCCAGCAAAACGGACGTTTATCAGCCCCAGCATTTT. The genes are TRBV6-1 and TRBJ1-5; the D is unclear. V was pared by 7 bases and J by 5 bases, with 12 bases between. Germline values: CDR1 MNHNS, CDR2 SASEGT. The CDR3 covers 13 residues.

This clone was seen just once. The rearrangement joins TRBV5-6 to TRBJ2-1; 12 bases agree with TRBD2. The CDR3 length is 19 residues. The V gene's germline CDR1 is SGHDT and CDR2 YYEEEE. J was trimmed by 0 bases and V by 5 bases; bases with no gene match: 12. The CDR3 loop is CASRTGLAGRISSYNEQFF. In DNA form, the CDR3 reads TGTGCCAGCAGGACCGGACTAGCGGGGAGGATAAGCTCCTACAATGAGCAGTTCTTC.

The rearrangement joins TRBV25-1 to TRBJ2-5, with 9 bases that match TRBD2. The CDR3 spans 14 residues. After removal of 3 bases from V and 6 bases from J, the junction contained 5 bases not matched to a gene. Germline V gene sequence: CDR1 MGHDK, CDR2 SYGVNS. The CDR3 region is CASSDQRGAKTQYF. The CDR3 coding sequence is TGTGCCAGCAGTGACCAGCGGGGGGCTAAGACCCAGTACTTC.

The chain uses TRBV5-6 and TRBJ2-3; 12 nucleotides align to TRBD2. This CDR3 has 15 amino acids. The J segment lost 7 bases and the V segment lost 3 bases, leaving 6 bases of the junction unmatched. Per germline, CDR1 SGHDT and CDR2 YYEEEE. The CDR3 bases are TGTGCCAGCAGCTCAGGACTAGCGGGGACTAATACGCAGTATTTT. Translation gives CASSSGLAGTNTQYF. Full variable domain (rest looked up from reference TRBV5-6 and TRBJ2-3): DAGVTQSPTHLIKTRGQQVTLRCSPKSGHDTVSWYQQALGQGPQFIFQYYEEEERQRGNFPDRFSGHQFPNYSSELNVNALLLGDSALYLCASSSGLAGTNTQYFGPGTRLTVL.

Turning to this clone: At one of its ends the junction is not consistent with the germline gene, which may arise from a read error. The CDR3 region has the DNA TGTGCTAGCAGATTTCAAGGAAGCGAGACCCAGTACTTC. Translating gives CASRFQGSETQYF. This chain connects TRBV7-7 to TRBJ2-5; D gene unclear. The CDR3 totals 13 residues. The V gene's germline CDR1 is SSHAT and CDR2 FNYEAQ (reference sequence). The full variable domain, rest sourced from reference TRBV7-7 and TRBJ2-5, is GAGVSQSPRYKVTKRGQDVTLRCDPISSHATLYWYQQALGQGPEFLTYFNYEAQPDKSGLPSDRFSAERPEGSISTLTIQRTEQRDSAMYRCASRFQGSETQYFGPGTRLLVL.

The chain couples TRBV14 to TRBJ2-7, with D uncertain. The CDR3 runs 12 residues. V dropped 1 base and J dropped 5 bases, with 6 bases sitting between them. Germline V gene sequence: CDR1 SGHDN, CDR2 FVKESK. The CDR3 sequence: CASSQVPNEQYF. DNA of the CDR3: TGTGCCAGCAGCCAAGTCCCCAACGAGCAGTACTTC.

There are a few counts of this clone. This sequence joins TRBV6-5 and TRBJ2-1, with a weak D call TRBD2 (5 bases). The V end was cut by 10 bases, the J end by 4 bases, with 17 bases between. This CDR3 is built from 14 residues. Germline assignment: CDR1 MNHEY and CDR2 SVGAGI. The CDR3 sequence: CATRGLLQYNEQFF. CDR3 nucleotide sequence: TGTGCCACCCGGGGTCTACTACAGTACAATGAGCAGTTCTTC.